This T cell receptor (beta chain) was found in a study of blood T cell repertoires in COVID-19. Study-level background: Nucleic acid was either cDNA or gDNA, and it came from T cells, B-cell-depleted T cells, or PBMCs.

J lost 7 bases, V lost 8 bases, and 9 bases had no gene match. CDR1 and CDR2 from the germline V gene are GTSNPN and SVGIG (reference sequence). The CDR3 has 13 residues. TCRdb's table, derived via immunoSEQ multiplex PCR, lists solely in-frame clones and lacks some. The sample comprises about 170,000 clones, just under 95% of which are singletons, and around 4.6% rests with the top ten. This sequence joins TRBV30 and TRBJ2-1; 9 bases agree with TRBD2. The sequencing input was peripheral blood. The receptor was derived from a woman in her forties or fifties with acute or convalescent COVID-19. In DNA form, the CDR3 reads TGTGCCCGACGGGCGGGAGGGGGGAATGAGCAGTTCTTC. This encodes CARRAGGGNEQFF.